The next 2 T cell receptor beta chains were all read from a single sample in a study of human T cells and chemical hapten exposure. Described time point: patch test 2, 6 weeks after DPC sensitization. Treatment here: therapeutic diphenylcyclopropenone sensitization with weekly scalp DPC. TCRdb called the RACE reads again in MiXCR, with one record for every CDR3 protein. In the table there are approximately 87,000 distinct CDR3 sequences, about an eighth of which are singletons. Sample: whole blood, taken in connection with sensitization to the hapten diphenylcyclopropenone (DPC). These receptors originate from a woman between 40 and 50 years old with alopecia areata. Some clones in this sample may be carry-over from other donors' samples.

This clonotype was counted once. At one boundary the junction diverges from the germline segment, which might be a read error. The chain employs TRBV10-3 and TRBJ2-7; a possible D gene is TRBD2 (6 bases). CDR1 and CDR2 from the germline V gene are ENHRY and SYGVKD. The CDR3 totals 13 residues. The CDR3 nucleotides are TGTGCCATCAGTGGAGGGGTGGACTACGAGCAGCACTTC. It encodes CAISGGVDYEQHF.

The DNA for the CDR3 is TGTGCCAGCAGCTCTACTAGCGCGATATACACCGGGGAGCTGTTTTTT. Protein: CASSSTSAIYTGELFF. V is TRBV3-1 and J is TRBJ2-2; 7 bases match TRBD2. This CDR3 has 16 residues. Trimming at V came to 5 bases and at J to 3 bases, leaving 9 bases not matched to a gene. Germline V CDR1 and CDR2: LGHDT, YNNKEL (reference sequence).